This record looks at one TCR beta chain sequence and its context. Its antigen is currently not known. No much larger clonotype is one base removed from it; base qualities were not supplied. CDR1 and CDR2, looked up from the germline V gene, are MNHNS and SASEGT. The CDR3 runs 16 amino acids, cysteine and phenylalanine included. The sequence is cut down to CDR3 DNA, 48 bases in frame from base 1. V sheds 7 bases and J sheds 0 bases, leaving 15 bases between their ends. This entry is derived from a study of response to subunit inactivated influenza vaccine listed by TCRdb under 2018. Describing the broader study: Deep quantitative T cell receptor repertoire profiling was used in the study to track responses to a trivalent subunit inactivated influenza vaccine.

What the authors observed across the whole study: The authors proposed that each seasonal influenza vaccination may bring in only a limited number of new T cells.

The library relied on RT-PCR. This sample was sequenced with an Illumina HiSeq 2500. The public reads were quality trimmed at Q25 with fastp and then assembled into clones with MiXCR by TCRdb, keeping productive beta chains. Duplicate CDR3 protein sequences are folded into a single record with the most common DNA and genes. This sample holds 650,000 to 800,000 distinct CDR3 sequences; more than 11% were observed only once. Of the sample, 6% to 8% is held by the ten largest clones. This clonotype was sampled from a middle-aged man who received an inactivated influenza vaccine. Donor details come from another sample of the same person, matched by shared clones. In this chain, TRBV6-1 is recombined with TRBJ2-2; TRBD1 is perhaps the D gene, given 6 matching bases. The sample in question was PBMCs from blood, obtained around 15 days before vaccination. CDR3 loop: CASTNGAGANTGELFF. The DNA sequence is as follows: TGTGCCAGCACCAATGGCGCAGGGGCGAACACCGGGGAGCTGTTTTTT.